The 31 T cell receptor beta chains reported below all come from one sample, sequenced in a study of siplizumab effects on memory and regulatory T cells. Only in-frame clones appear in the TCRdb table, and some are missing; sequencing was by immunoSEQ multiplex PCR. Here the sample spans about 50,000 clones, roughly 84% being singletons. The sequencing sample was made of naive CD8+ T cells sorted from blood. The receptors were gathered from a human donor in good health.

The rearrangement joins TRBV10-3 to TRBJ1-1; D not resolved. V shed 3 bases and J shed 0 bases, with 14 bases lying between them. Germline V CDR1 and CDR2: ENHRY, SYGVKD. CDR3 size: 16 residues. The CDR3 protein is CAISDGLHRLNTEAFF. CDR3 in DNA: TGTGCCATCAGTGATGGGCTACACAGACTGAACACTGAAGCTTTCTTT.

This clone was seen a single time. V and J are TRBV2 and TRBJ1-2, with 12 bases fitting TRBD1. CDR1 SNHLY and CDR2 FYNNEI come from the germline V gene. The ends lost 6 bases at V and 3 bases at J; junction bases unmatched: 11. CDR3 length equals 17 residues. The CDR3 loop reads CASRGGTGGPLDYGYTF. The CDR3 DNA sequence: TGTGCCAGCAGGGGGGGGACAGGGGGCCCCTTGGACTATGGCTACACCTTC.

The chain recombines TRBV4-2 with TRBJ2-2; D remains unclear. The germline gives CDR1 LGHNA, CDR2 YNFKEQ. V lost 0 bases, J lost 3 bases, and 11 bases lay in between. The CDR3 is 16 residues long. DNA of the CDR3: TGTGCCAGCAGCCAAGAGGAAGCTTTAGACACCGGGGAGCTGTTTTTT. Its protein product is CASSQEEALDTGELFF.

V gene TRBV7-2 combines with J gene TRBJ2-1; no reliable D call. V dropped 2 bases and J dropped 0 bases, with 11 bases sitting between them. The CDR3 sequence is 16 residues long. Looked up from germline, CDR1 is SGHTA and CDR2 is FQGNSA. This chain's CDR3 is CASSLYRQSSYNEQFF. CDR3 DNA sequence: TGTGCCAGCAGCTTATATCGGCAGAGCTCCTACAATGAGCAGTTCTTC.

For the CDR3, the DNA is TGCGCCAGCAGCCTTCGACTAGTGACCGGGGAGCTGTTTTTT. It codes for CASSLRLVTGELFF. V gene TRBV4-1 combines with J gene TRBJ2-2; maybe TRBD2 (6 bases). V was trimmed by 4 bases and J by 5 bases, leaving 11 bases between them. Germline V lookup: CDR1 MGHRA, CDR2 YSYEKL. There are 14 residues in the CDR3.

The genes are TRBV6-6 and TRBJ2-7; D possibly corresponds to TRBD1 (6 bases). V lost 0 bases and J 0 bases, leaving 6 bases between the germline ends. The CDR3 extends over 14 amino acids. Per the germline V gene, CDR1 is MNHNY and CDR2 is SVGAGI (reference sequence). The CDR3 coding sequence is TGTGCCAGCAGTTACTCGGACAGCTCCTACGAGCAGTACTTC. Its protein product is CASSYSDSSYEQYF.

CDR3 nucleotides: TGTGCCAGCAGTGAGGGGGGTCCCTCTGGAAACACCATATATTTT. Amino acid sequence: CASSEGGPSGNTIYF. This chain connects TRBV2 to TRBJ1-3; D perhaps matches TRBD1 (5 bases). Trimming took off 3 bases at V and 0 bases at J, with 9 bases between the two ends. The germline gives CDR1 SNHLY, CDR2 FYNNEI. The CDR3 spans 15 residues.

The V gene is TRBV2, the J gene TRBJ2-7, with 11 bases lining up with TRBD1. CDR3 length: 13 residues. The germline V gene has CDR1 SNHLY and CDR2 FYNNEI. With 6 bases clipped from V and 2 bases from J, the junction kept 0 bases outside the gene matches. The CDR3 here is CASRDRGPYEQYF. The CDR3 DNA is TGTGCCAGCAGGGACAGGGGGCCCTACGAGCAGTACTTC.

This chain connects TRBV11-2 to TRBJ2-7; D uncertain. Deletions cut 4 bases from V and 2 bases from J, with 12 bases between. This CDR3 contains 14 residues. CDR1 and CDR2 from the germline V gene are SGHAT and FQNNGV. CDR3 sequence: CASSSEVGTYEQYF. For the CDR3, the DNA is TGTGCCAGCAGCTCAGAGGTGGGTACCTACGAGCAGTACTTC.

This clone has a single count. The V and J genes are TRBV29-1 and TRBJ1-2; D uncertain. Looked up from germline, CDR1 is SQVTM and CDR2 is ANQGSEA. This CDR3 has 14 residues. V gave up 0 bases and J gave up 4 bases, with 12 bases separating them. CDR3 nucleotide sequence: TGCAGCGTTGAAGATCACACAGTCGCCTATGGCTACACCTTC. Its translation: CSVEDHTVAYGYTF. The entire variable domain, with the rest obtained from reference TRBV29-1 and TRBJ1-2, is as follows: SAVISQKPSRDICQRGTSLTIQCQVDSQVTMMFWYRQQPGQSLTLIATANQGSEATYESGFVIDKFPISRPNLTFSTLTVSNMSPEDSSIYLCSVEDHTVAYGYTFGSGTRLTVV.

The CDR3 nucleotides are TGCAGCGTGGCTGGGACTAGCGGCTCCTACGAGCAGTACTTC. This gives the protein CSVAGTSGSYEQYF. This chain uses TRBV29-1 with TRBJ2-7; 11 bases line up with TRBD2. V gave up 6 bases and J gave up 0 bases; unmatched junction bases: 4. This CDR3 region has 14 residues. In germline, CDR1 is SQVTM, CDR2 ANQGSEA.

CDR3 sequence: CASSDTGTSPEQYF. CDR3 nucleotides: TGTGCCAGCAGTGATACCGGGACTAGCCCCGAGCAGTACTTC. The chain recombines TRBV6-4 with TRBJ2-7, with TRBD2 identical over 9 bases. Looked up from germline, CDR1 is MRHNA and CDR2 is SNTAGT. The CDR3 covers 14 residues. The trim removed 3 bases at V and 6 bases at J, leaving 6 bases unmatched.

The chain couples TRBV6-4 to TRBJ2-1; D is undetermined. This CDR3 contains 15 residues. V gave up 4 bases and J gave up 0 bases, with 10 bases separating them. Germline V gene sequence: CDR1 MRHNA, CDR2 SNTAGT. In DNA form, the CDR3 reads TGTGCCAGCAGTGTAGGCGTTAGCTCCTACAATGAGCAGTTCTTC. It is translated as CASSVGVSSYNEQFF.

CDR3 bases: TGCGCCAGCAGCCAAGATCACTGGGAATCAGATACGCAGTATTTT. Its protein product is CASSQDHWESDTQYF. V is TRBV4-1 and J is TRBJ2-3; D ambiguous. The CDR3 sequence is 15 residues long. V was pared by 0 bases and J by 4 bases, with 11 bases between. Per the germline V gene, CDR1 is MGHRA and CDR2 is YSYEKL.

This clone has only a few counts. The CDR3 protein is CASTRSNEQFF. The CDR3 nucleotides are TGTGCCAGCACCCGGAGCAATGAGCAGTTCTTC. The gene calls are TRBV7-2 and TRBJ2-1, with no clear D. This CDR3 is 11 amino acids long. CDR1 SGHTA and CDR2 FQGNSA come from the germline V gene. With 7 bases removed from V and 6 bases from J, the gap between germline ends came to 7 bases.

This clone has just a few counts. This rearrangement joins TRBV30 to TRBJ1-1, with D hard to call. CDR1 GTSNPN and CDR2 SVGIG come from the germline V gene (reference sequence). The CDR3 consists of 12 residues. V lost 0 bases to trimming and J lost 2 bases, with 4 bases between them. In DNA form, the CDR3 reads TGTGCCTGGAGTGTAGGAAACACTGAAGCTTTCTTT. This gives the protein CAWSVGNTEAFF.

The chain joins TRBV5-1 to TRBJ2-1, with a possible D match to TRBD2 (5 bases). Trimming shortened V by 2 bases and J by 5 bases, and 8 bases separated the two germline ends. Germline CDR1 reads SGHRS; CDR2 reads YFSETQ. This CDR3 has 13 amino acids. The CDR3 loop is CASSFTRNNEQFF. The CDR3, as DNA: TGCGCCAGCAGCTTCACTAGGAACAATGAGCAGTTCTTC.

This clone appeared a single time. This sequence joins TRBV27 and TRBJ2-7; tentative D call: TRBD1 (5 bases). Germline loops: CDR1 MNHEY, CDR2 SMNVEV (reference sequence). The CDR3 length is 13 residues. V lost 7 bases to trimming and J lost 5 bases, with 15 bases between them. Here the CDR3 reads CASNPGPGNEQYF. The CDR3 nucleotides are TGTGCCAGCAATCCGGGTCCAGGGAACGAGCAGTACTTC.

V usage is TRBV27 and J usage is TRBJ1-1, with D uncertain. CDR3 length: 12 amino acids. Germline CDR1 is MNHEY and CDR2 is SMNVEV (reference sequence). The ends were cut back, 3 bases at V and 6 bases at J, with 8 bases in the middle. Here the CDR3 DNA reads TGTGCCAGCAGTTTCCCGGGTGCTGAAGCTTTCTTT. Translation: CASSFPGAEAFF.

The genes are TRBV9 and TRBJ1-1; D is perhaps TRBD1 (5 bases). Germline loops: CDR1 SGDLS, CDR2 YYNGEE. With 4 bases removed from V and 0 bases from J, the gap between germline ends came to 13 bases. CDR3 length: 15 residues. The CDR3 sequence is CASSPPGALNTEAFF. The CDR3 DNA reads TGTGCCAGCAGCCCTCCCGGGGCTCTGAACACTGAAGCTTTCTTT. The full variable domain, completed using reference TRBV9 and TRBJ1-1, is DSGVTQTPKHLITATGQRVTLRCSPRSGDLSVYWYQQSLDQGLQFLIQYYNGEERAKGNILERFSAQQFPDLHSELNLSSLELGDSALYFCASSPPGALNTEAFFGQGTRLTVV.

The rearrangement joins TRBV27 to TRBJ1-1; D might be TRBD1 (5 bases). The CDR3 covers 14 residues. Germline values: CDR1 MNHEY, CDR2 SMNVEV (reference sequence). V lost 4 bases and J lost 3, with 12 bases in between. The CDR3 bases are TGTGCCAGCAGTTCCGCAGGGTGGGACACTGAAGCTTTCTTT. Translated: CASSSAGWDTEAFF.

This clone has just one count. The rearrangement joins TRBV20-1 to TRBJ1-1, with D unclear. Germline V CDR1 and CDR2: DFQATT, SNEGSKA (reference sequence). Between the trimmed V and J ends, which lost 2 bases and 4 bases, there was a span of 5 bases. The CDR3 length is 11 residues. The DNA for the CDR3 is TGCAGTGCTAGATCGGTCACTGAAGCTTTCTTT. It codes for CSARSVTEAFF.

This clone was counted once. CDR3 protein: CASSDDDRALTDTQYF. The DNA for the CDR3 is TGTGCCAGCAGTGACGACGACAGGGCTCTCACAGATACGCAGTATTTT. The chain has TRBV2 and TRBJ2-3, with 7 positions matching TRBD1. The germline CDR1 and CDR2 sequences are SNHLY and FYNNEI. The CDR3 runs to 16 residues. With 3 bases clipped from V and 2 bases from J, the junction kept 8 bases outside the gene matches.

This clone was recorded a few times. The V call is TRBV27, the J call TRBJ1-1; D uncertain. CDR1 and CDR2 (germline): MNHEY, SMNVEV (reference sequence). Trimming removed 6 bases from V and 6 bases from J, with 8 bases in between. This CDR3 is built from 11 residues. CDR3 amino acids: CASRLGPEAFF. DNA for the CDR3: TGTGCCAGCAGGCTAGGGCCTGAAGCTTTCTTT.

This chain connects TRBV6-4 to TRBJ2-1; 12 bases are shared with TRBD2. This CDR3 is 15 amino acids long. Per the germline V gene, CDR1 is MRHNA and CDR2 is SNTAGT. V lost 6 bases, J lost 7 bases, and 7 bases stayed unmatched. In nucleotides, the CDR3 is TGTGCCAGCAGCCAACTAGCGGGGGGTATGAATGAGCAGTTCTTC. Its translation is CASSQLAGGMNEQFF.

This chain joins TRBV7-6 and TRBJ1-5; D gene unclear. This CDR3 is 17 amino acids long. With 4 bases removed from V and 4 bases from J, the gap between germline ends came to 20 bases. CDR1 SGHVS and CDR2 FNYEAQ come from the germline V gene. The CDR3: CASSSIPLASGNQPQHF. As DNA, the CDR3 is TGTGCCAGCAGCTCCATTCCGCTGGCATCGGGGAATCAGCCCCAGCATTTT.

The CDR3 DNA is TGTGCCAGCAGTTACTTGATCTACGAGCAGTACTTC. Translation gives CASSYLIYEQYF. The chain employs TRBV6-6 and TRBJ2-7, with D unclear. The CDR3 contains 12 residues. CDR1 and CDR2 from the germline V gene are MNHNY and SVGAGI (reference sequence). Deletions cut 1 base from V and 3 bases from J, with 4 bases between.

This sequence joins TRBV19 and TRBJ2-7; D is perhaps TRBD1 or TRBD2 (5 bases each). V was clipped by 0 bases and J by 8 bases, with 29 bases between them. The germline V gene has CDR1 LNHDA and CDR2 SQIVND (reference sequence). This CDR3 has 19 amino acids. The DNA of the CDR3 is TGTGCCAGTAGTATAGAGCAGGTGAGGACCCCGGGACCAAATTTACAGCAGTACTTC. Translated, it gives CASSIEQVRTPGPNLQQYF.

The V gene is TRBV6-5, the J gene TRBJ2-3; D not resolved. The CDR3 covers 14 residues. Trimming pared 11 bases from V and 3 bases from J, leaving 18 bases between. Germline CDR1 is MNHEY and CDR2 is SVGAGI. The CDR3 DNA reads as TGTGCCCCCAGCGTAGTGGGCGTTACAGATACGCAGTATTTT. Encoded protein: CAPSVVGVTDTQYF.

This clone was counted only a few times. This CDR3 is CASSLTLADLSYEQYF. The CDR3, as DNA: TGTGCCAGCAGTTTAACACTAGCGGACCTCTCCTACGAGCAGTACTTC. The V and J genes are TRBV27 and TRBJ2-7; TRBD2 agrees at 8 bases. V gave up 2 bases and J gave up 0 bases; unmatched junction bases: 6. CDR3 size: 16 residues. Germline-derived CDR1 and CDR2 are MNHEY and SMNVEV (reference sequence).

V gene TRBV7-2 combines with J gene TRBJ2-7; weak D call: TRBD2 (5 bases). V was clipped by 6 bases and J by 3 bases, with 15 bases between them. Germline-derived CDR1 and CDR2 are SGHTA and FQGNSA. The CDR3 has 14 amino acids. This chain's CDR3 is CASSTLGVNYEQYF. CDR3 bases: TGTGCCAGCAGTACACTCGGGGTTAACTACGAGCAGTACTTC.